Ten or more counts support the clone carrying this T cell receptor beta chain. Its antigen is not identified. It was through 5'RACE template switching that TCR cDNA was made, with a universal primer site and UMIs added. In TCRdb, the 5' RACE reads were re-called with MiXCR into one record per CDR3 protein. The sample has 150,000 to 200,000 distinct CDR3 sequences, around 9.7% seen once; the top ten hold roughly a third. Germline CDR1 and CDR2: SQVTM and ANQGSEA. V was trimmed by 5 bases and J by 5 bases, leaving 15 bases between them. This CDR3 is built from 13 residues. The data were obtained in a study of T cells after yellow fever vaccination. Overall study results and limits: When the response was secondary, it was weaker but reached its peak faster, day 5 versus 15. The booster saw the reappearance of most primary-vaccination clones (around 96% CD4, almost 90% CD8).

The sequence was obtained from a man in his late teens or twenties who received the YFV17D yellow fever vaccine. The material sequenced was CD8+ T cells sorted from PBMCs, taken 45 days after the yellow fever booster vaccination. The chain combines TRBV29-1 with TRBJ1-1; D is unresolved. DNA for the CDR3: TGCAGCGTTCCCCCGCGGCTCCGGACTGAAGCTTTCTTT. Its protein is CSVPPRLRTEAFF.